This T cell receptor beta chain is drawn from a study of blood T cells in healthy people across ages. The CDR3 is 15 amino acids. V lost 4 bases and J 6 bases, leaving 17 bases between the germline ends. Per the germline V gene, CDR1 is SGHDT and CDR2 is YYEEEE. A J-beta primer mix and a sample-barcoded 5' primer were used in a second PCR of about 6 to 12 cycles. A single record per CDR3 protein comes from TCRdb applying MiXCR to the 5' RACE reads. The sample includes approximately 1.5 million distinct CDR3 sequences, 42% of them seen just once. As concerns this clonotype: The antigen is undetermined.

Whole-study results and caveats: Diversity of TCR beta per million T cells declined in a roughly linear way with age.

This TCR was sampled from a woman aged 18 to 35 in good health. Material: blood. The chain has TRBV5-6 and TRBJ2-1; possibly TRBD2 for D (6 bases). The CDR3 protein is CASSPSGLAPNEQFF. CDR3 coding DNA: TGTGCCAGCAGCCCAAGTGGTCTAGCGCCCAATGAGCAGTTCTTC. Full variable domain (missing parts from reference TRBV5-6 and TRBJ2-1): DAGVTQSPTHLIKTRGQQVTLRCSPKSGHDTVSWYQQALGQGPQFIFQYYEEEERQRGNFPDRFSGHQFPNYSSELNVNALLLGDSALYLCASSPSGLAPNEQFFGPGTRLTVL.